This entry is about one TCR beta chain. Germline CDR1 SGDLS, CDR2 YYNGEE. V dropped 4 bases and J dropped 7; count of bases not matched to a gene: 2. This CDR3 spans 12 amino acids. This entry comes from a study of blood T cell repertoires in COVID-19. Overall study context: COVID-19 samples from acute and convalescent phases originated in the United States, Italy and Spain. From T cells, B-cell-depleted T cells, or PBMCs came the material, which was cDNA or gDNA.

In the original workflow: Amplification with reference gene primers provided the estimates of nucleated cell counts. Assay used: immunoSEQ multiplex PCR; TCRdb lists only in-frame clones, some missing. That table is the source of V, J and clone size, and D and trimming were worked out from the DNA. The repertoire consists of 300,000 to 400,000 clones, with around 87% occurring once and the leading ten covering about 6%. The sample comprised peripheral blood. The J gene is TRBJ1-2, the V gene TRBV9; 9 nucleotides align to TRBD1. The source is a woman aged 50 to 60 with COVID-19, enrolled during active disease. DNA for the CDR3: TGTGCCAGCAGCCTGACAGGGGGTGGCTACACCTTC. Translated, it gives CASSLTGGGYTF.